One and the same sample provided the 10 T cell receptor beta chains below, sequenced in a study of blood T cell repertoires in COVID-19. Libraries were prepared by immunoSEQ multiplex PCR; TCRdb keeps only in-frame clonotypes and omits some of them. Here the sample spans approximately 240,000 clones, around four fifths being singletons. What was sequenced was peripheral blood. All receptors come from a woman older than 75 with active or convalescent COVID-19.

The chain recombines TRBV7-6 with TRBJ1-3; D perhaps matches TRBD1 (6 bases). This CDR3 contains 16 residues. Looked up from germline, CDR1 is SGHVS and CDR2 is FNYEAQ. Trimming pared 5 bases from V and 4 bases from J, leaving 18 bases between. CDR3 DNA sequence: TGTGCCAGCAGCACGCTAAACAGGGACCTCGGAAACACCATATATTTT. It encodes CASSTLNRDLGNTIYF. Looking up the rest from reference TRBV7-6 and TRBJ1-3 gives the full variable domain: GAGVSQSPRYKVTKRGQDVALRCDPISGHVSLYWYRQALGQGPEFLTYFNYEAQQDKSGLPNDRFSAERPEGSISTLTIQRTEQRDSAMYRCASSTLNRDLGNTIYFGEGSWLTVV.

This sequence joins TRBV18 and TRBJ2-7; D not resolved. The CDR3 covers 14 residues. Trimming pared 0 bases from V and 1 base from J, leaving 7 bases between. Looked up from germline, CDR1 is KGHSH and CDR2 is LQKENI. CDR3 coding DNA: TGTGCCAGCTCACCACCTTTCAGATCCTACGAGCAGTACTTC. Translation gives CASSPPFRSYEQYF. Using reference TRBV18 and TRBJ2-7 for the parts outside the CDR3, the full variable domain is NAGVMQNPRHLVRRRGQEARLRCSPMKGHSHVYWYRQLPEEGLKFMVYLQKENIIDESGMPKERFSAEFPKEGPSILRIQQVVRGDSAAYFCASSPPFRSYEQYFGPGTRLTVT.

The V and J genes are TRBV20-1 and TRBJ2-5; TRBD2 agrees at 9 bases. Germline trimming cut 3 bases from V and 2 bases from J; bases unmatched to any gene: 7. The CDR3 is 15 amino acids. CDR1 DFQATT and CDR2 SNEGSKA come from the germline V gene (reference sequence). This CDR3 reads CSASRPLAGQETQYF. As DNA, the CDR3 is TGCAGTGCTAGTCGGCCGCTAGCGGGGCAAGAGACCCAGTACTTC.

The chain recombines TRBV3-1 (or the pseudogene TRBV3-2) with TRBJ1-4; TRBD1 is a possible D gene (6 bases). This CDR3 is 14 amino acids long. Germline assignment: CDR1 LGHDT and CDR2 YNNKEL (reference sequence). Trimming left V 4 bases short and J 11 bases short, with 17 bases between. CDR3 loop: CASSLPQGAGKLFF. CDR3 nucleotides: TGTGCCAGCAGCCTTCCACAGGGAGCAGGGAAACTGTTTTTT.

The chain recombines TRBV5-6 with TRBJ2-3; D perhaps matches TRBD1 (5 bases). V lost 1 base and J lost 4, with 10 bases in between. The CDR3 length is 14 residues. The V gene's germline CDR1 is SGHDT and CDR2 YYEEEE. CDR3 sequence reads: CASSLTQGPDTQYF. CDR3 DNA: TGTGCCAGCAGCTTGACCCAGGGCCCAGATACGCAGTATTTT.

The chain is built from TRBV5-4 and TRBJ2-2; possibly TRBD2 for D (9 bases). From germline, CDR1 is SGHNT and CDR2 YYREEE (reference sequence). V was shortened by 4 bases and J by 10 bases, with 23 bases between the two germline ends. This CDR3 region has 16 residues. CDR3 region: CASSPGGGRAPSELFF. The CDR3 region has the DNA TGTGCCAGCAGCCCAGGGGGCGGGAGGGCCCCCTCGGAGCTGTTTTTT. Complete variable domain (other parts from reference TRBV5-4 and TRBJ2-2): ETGVTQSPTHLIKTRGQQVTLRCSSQSGHNTVSWYQQALGQGPQFIFQYYREEENGRGNFPPRFSGLQFPNYSSELNVNALELDDSALYLCASSPGGGRAPSELFFGEGSRLTVL.

The genes are TRBV5-1 and TRBJ2-1, with TRBD2 matching 10 bases. J lost 4 bases, V lost 3 bases, and 7 bases had no gene match. This CDR3 is 16 amino acids long. Germline loops: CDR1 SGHRS, CDR2 YFSETQ. The CDR3 coding sequence is TGCGCCAGCAGCTCCCTAGCGGGAGTAAGTTACAATGAGCAGTTCTTC. Residues: CASSSLAGVSYNEQFF.

This clone was seen more than once but under ten times. The rearrangement uses TRBV4-3 and TRBJ2-1; D may be TRBD1 (5 bases). Between the trimmed V and J ends, which lost 5 bases and 4 bases, there was a span of 15 bases. Per the germline V gene, CDR1 is LGHNA and CDR2 is YSLEER. The CDR3 covers 15 residues. CDR3 in amino acids: CASSTSIRGYNEQFF. The CDR3 DNA sequence: TGCGCCAGCAGCACCTCCATAAGGGGTTACAATGAGCAGTTCTTC.

This rearrangement joins TRBV6-5 to TRBJ2-2, with a possible D match to TRBD2 (6 bases). V shed 1 base and J shed 5 bases, with 8 bases lying between them. This CDR3 is 14 amino acids long. Germline CDR1 MNHEY, CDR2 SVGAGI. The CDR3 DNA reads TGTGCCAGCAGTTACTTTGCGGGGACCGGGGAGCTGTTTTTT. This encodes CASSYFAGTGELFF.

This chain links TRBV27 with TRBJ1-1, with D tentatively TRBD1 (5 bases). The germline V and J ends were trimmed by 4 bases and 8 bases, with 14 bases remaining between them. This CDR3 has 13 amino acids. Germline CDR1 is MNHEY and CDR2 is SMNVEV (reference sequence). The CDR3 loop is CASSSVTGKEAFF. The CDR3 nucleotides read TGTGCCAGCAGTTCAGTAACAGGCAAAGAAGCTTTCTTT.